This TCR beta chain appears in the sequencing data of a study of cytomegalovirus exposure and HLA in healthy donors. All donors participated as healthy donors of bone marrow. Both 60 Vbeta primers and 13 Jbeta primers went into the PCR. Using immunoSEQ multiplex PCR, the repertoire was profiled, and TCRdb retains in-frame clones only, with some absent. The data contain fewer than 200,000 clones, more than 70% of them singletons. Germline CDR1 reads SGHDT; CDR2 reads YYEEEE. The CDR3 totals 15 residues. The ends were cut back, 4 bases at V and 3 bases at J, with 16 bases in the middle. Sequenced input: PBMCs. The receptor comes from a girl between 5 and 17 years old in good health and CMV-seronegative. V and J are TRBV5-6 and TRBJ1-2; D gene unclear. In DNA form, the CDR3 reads TGTGCCAGCAGCCATGCATCTTTAGGAGACTATGGCTACACCTTC. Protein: CASSHASLGDYGYTF. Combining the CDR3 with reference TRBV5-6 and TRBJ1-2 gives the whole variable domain DAGVTQSPTHLIKTRGQQVTLRCSPKSGHDTVSWYQQALGQGPQFIFQYYEEEERQRGNFPDRFSGHQFPNYSSELNVNALLLGDSALYLCASSHASLGDYGYTFGSGTRLTVV.